Here is one T cell receptor beta chain with its context. In the original workflow: Counts of nucleated cells, estimated from reference gene primer amplification, were obtained. Sequencing used immunoSEQ multiplex PCR; TCRdb keeps in-frame clones, though not all of them. V and J calls and clone size are given by that table; D and trimming were obtained from the DNA. The sample shows about 280,000 clones, about 85% of them seen only once. V was cut by 2 bases and J by 2 bases, with 15 bases left in between. This CDR3 is 16 amino acids long. CDR1 and CDR2 from the germline V gene are MNHEY and SVGEGT. The sample is drawn from a study of blood T cell repertoires in COVID-19. On the study more broadly: Sites across the United States, Italy and Spain contributed samples from acute and convalescent COVID-19. Sources were T cells, B-cell-depleted T cells, or PBMCs; the material itself was cDNA or gDNA.

Sequences were obtained from peripheral blood. The TCR originated in a human donor in a cohort sampled during active COVID-19. The chain is built from TRBV6-2 or TRBV6-3 and TRBJ2-5; the D gene is possibly TRBD2 (6 bases). The DNA of the CDR3 is TGTGCCAGCAGTTACGGGACTGGGCCGACGCAAGAGACCCAGTACTTC. The encoded protein is CASSYGTGPTQETQYF.